A selection of T cell receptor beta chains follows, all from one sample in a study of regulatory T cells in long-lasting Graves disease. TCRdb fed the multiplex PCR reads into MiXCR, producing one record per CDR3 protein. The sample shows under 800,000 distinct CDR3 sequences, roughly 15% of them seen only once. These records were also assigned to another study, of T cells in Graves' hyperthyroidism and ophthalmopathy.

The sequenced sample was peripheral blood mononuclear cells (PBMCs), obtained at new diagnosis, from a patient treated with antithyroid drugs. These receptors were taken from a woman aged 30 to 39 with Graves disease. The CDR3 runs from the conserved cysteine through the conserved F or W. The D gene is left open where the match is weak. Size values are once, few and many counts, or a class for expanded clones, and some rows have none.

D gene	clone size	V gene	J gene	CDR3 protein	CDR3 DNA
TRBD1	NA	TRBV7-9	TRBJ2-4	CASSSTGANIQYF	TGTGCCAGCAGCTCTACAGGGGCCAACATTCAGTACTTC
TRBD2	NA	TRBV7-8	TRBJ2-5	CASSRLAGLETQYF	TGTGCCAGCAGCCGACTAGCGGGATTGGAGACCCAGTACTTC
TRBD1	NA	TRBV12-5	TRBJ2-5	CATSSGTGARFEETQYF	TGTGCTACCTCCTCCGGGACAGGGGCCCGATTTGAGGAGACCCAGTACTTC
TRBD2	many	TRBV11-2	TRBJ2-7	CASTLVTSAELDEQYF	TGTGCCAGCACCCTGGTTACTAGCGCGGAATTAGATGAGCAGTACTTC
NA	many	TRBV3-1	TRBJ2-7	CASSQEGMGAYEQYF	TGTGCCAGCAGCCAAGAAGGGATGGGGGCCTACGAGCAGTACTTC
TRBD1	many	TRBV10-2	TRBJ1-1	CASSMTGLNTEAFF	TGCGCCAGCAGTATGACAGGGCTAAACACTGAAGCTTTCTTT
NA	few	TRBV7-6	TRBJ1-4	CASSQGGGTDEKLFF	TGTGCCAGCAGCCAAGGTGGGGGGACGGATGAAAAACTGTTTTTT
TRBD1	many	TRBV28	TRBJ1-1	CASSPPDRGNTEAFF	TGTGCCAGCAGCCCCCCGGACAGGGGCAACACTGAAGCTTTCTTT
NA	few	TRBV28	TRBJ2-7	CASREDGPSYEQYF	TGTGCCAGCAGAGAGGACGGGCCATCCTACGAGCAGTACTTC
NA	NA	TRBV7-2	TRBJ1-6	CASSSPAGGSNSPLHF	TGTGCCAGCAGCTCACCCGCCGGGGGGAGTAATTCACCCCTCCACTTT
NA	many	TRBV11-1	TRBJ1-2	CASSPRGKTDGYTF	TGTGCCAGCAGCCCCCGGGGTAAAACAGATGGCTACACCTTC
NA	many	TRBV24-1	TRBJ1-2	CATSDLGYGYTF	TGTGCCACCAGTGATTTAGGCTATGGCTACACCTTC
NA	few	TRBV7-9	TRBJ2-7	CASTLLGEQYF	TGTGCCAGCACCTTATTAGGCGAGCAGTACTTC
NA	NA	TRBV29-1	TRBJ2-3	CSVDSGGTDTQYF	TGCAGCGTTGATTCAGGGGGCACAGATACGCAGTATTTT
TRBD2	many	TRBV7-9	TRBJ2-1	CASSNELAGGEQFF	TGTGCCAGCAGCAACGAGCTAGCGGGAGGTGAGCAGTTCTTC
NA	NA	TRBV14	TRBJ2-1	CASSQDWLVNEQFF	TGTGCCAGCAGCCAAGATTGGCTAGTAAATGAGCAGTTCTTC
NA	few	TRBV15	TRBJ2-1	CATRTTGAGNEQFF	TGTGCCACCAGAACCACGGGGGCTGGCAATGAGCAGTTCTTC
NA	many	TRBV28	TRBJ1-2	CASRSPGAALPGANYGYTF	TGTGCCAGCAGGTCCCCTGGGGCGGCCCTCCCGGGAGCTAACTATGGCTACACCTTC
TRBD1	few	TRBV5-5	TRBJ1-5	CASSWGTGANQPQHF	TGTGCCAGCAGCTGGGGGACAGGGGCCAATCAGCCCCAGCATTTT
TRBD2	few	TRBV6-2/TRBV6-3	TRBJ2-7	CASEINTGGEQYF	TGTGCCAGCGAGATTAATACGGGAGGCGAGCAGTACTTC
NA	few	TRBV27	TRBJ2-6	CASSLDVAAGANVLTF	TGTGCCAGCAGTTTAGATGTGGCAGCTGGGGCCAACGTCCTGACTTTC
TRBD1	many	TRBV6-1	TRBJ2-3	CASRTGGLLAYTQYF	TGTGCCAGCCGCACAGGGGGTCTCCTAGCATATACGCAGTATTTT